The 19 T cell receptor beta chains listed next were all sequenced from one sample in a study of blood T cell repertoires in COVID-19. The table came from immunoSEQ multiplex PCR; TCRdb's copy has only in-frame clones and leaves some out. This table holds some 370,000 clones, around 87% found once. The sample comprised peripheral blood. The receptors come from a woman aged 30 to 39 with COVID-19, enrolled during active disease.

This CDR3 reads CAWSVRWTSATNEKLFF. In nucleotides, the CDR3 is TGTGCCTGGAGTGTACGGTGGACATCCGCAACTAATGAAAAACTGTTTTTT. V and J are TRBV30 and TRBJ1-4; weak D call: TRBD1 (5 bases). The CDR3 consists of 17 residues. V was trimmed by 0 bases and J by 0 bases, leaving 14 bases between them. The V gene's germline CDR1 is GTSNPN and CDR2 SVGIG (reference sequence).

The sample holds one count of this clone. The chain has TRBV24-1 and TRBJ2-5, with 12 positions matching TRBD2. V shed 3 bases, J shed 8 bases, and the junction held 9 bases outside the gene matches. In germline, CDR1 is KGHDR, CDR2 SFDVKD. CDR3 length equals 16 residues. CDR3 in amino acids: CATSDTGTSGLVTQYF. The CDR3 DNA is TGTGCCACCAGTGATACCGGGACTAGCGGGTTGGTTACCCAGTACTTC.

The chain links TRBV7-2 to TRBJ2-1; perhaps TRBD2 as D (6 bases). The ends were cut back, 2 bases at V and 7 bases at J, with 18 bases in the middle. The CDR3 consists of 16 residues. Germline CDR1 is SGHTA and CDR2 is FQGNSA. DNA for the CDR3: TGTGCCAGCAGCTTATCGAGTTTGGCGGGGCTAAATGAGCAGTTCTTC. Translating it yields CASSLSSLAGLNEQFF.

The V gene is TRBV20-1, the J gene TRBJ1-5; D remains ambiguous. V was cut by 6 bases and J by 7 bases, with 10 bases left in between. This CDR3 region has 11 residues. In germline, CDR1 is DFQATT, CDR2 SNEGSKA (reference sequence). The CDR3 spells CSAGTGQPQHF. The DNA of the CDR3 is TGCAGTGCCGGTACGGGGCAGCCCCAGCATTTT.

This chain uses TRBV28 with TRBJ2-7; possibly TRBD1 for D (5 bases). V dropped 1 base and J dropped 2 bases, with 12 bases sitting between them. The CDR3 is made up of 15 amino acids. Germline V CDR1 and CDR2: MDHEN, SYDVKM. CDR3 in DNA: TGTGCCAGCAGTTTATTTAGGCCAGGGCCCTACGAGCAGTACTTC. This sequence encodes CASSLFRPGPYEQYF.

The chain joins TRBV4-3 to TRBJ2-1; 10 bases map to TRBD2. Germline lookup yields CDR1 LGHNA and CDR2 YSLEER. This CDR3 contains 16 residues. Trimming took 1 base from V and 8 from J; bases not matched to a gene: 8. CDR3 DNA sequence: TGCGCCAGCAGCCAAGCCCTAGCGGGAGATGGAGATGAGCAGTTCTTC. Amino acids: CASSQALAGDGDEQFF.

The gene calls are TRBV5-4 and TRBJ1-2; D perhaps matches TRBD1 (6 bases). Trimming cost V 3 bases and J 8 bases, with 14 bases left between them. The CDR3 has 13 amino acids. Per the germline V gene, CDR1 is SGHNT and CDR2 is YYREEE (reference sequence). CDR3 nucleotide sequence: TGTGCCAGCAGCTCGGAGACAGGTGAGGGCTACACCTTC. Translation gives CASSSETGEGYTF.

This clone was observed a single time. The chain is built from TRBV27 and TRBJ1-2; 12 positions match TRBD1. Germline V gene data show CDR1 as MNHEY and CDR2 as SMNVEV (reference sequence). This CDR3 region has 16 residues. The V segment lost 4 bases and the J segment 2 bases; nucleotides outside the gene matches: 5. CDR3 bases: TGTGCCAGCAGTTGGGGACAGGGGGCGATGAACTATGGCTACACCTTC. Translation: CASSWGQGAMNYGYTF.

V and J are TRBV10-2 and TRBJ2-7; 9 nucleotides align to TRBD2. The CDR3 is 17 amino acids. Per the germline V gene, CDR1 is WSHSY and CDR2 is SAAADI. J lost 9 bases, V lost 2 bases, and 17 bases had no gene match. The CDR3 loop is CASSESRQGAGGSGQYF. CDR3 bases: TGCGCCAGCAGTGAGAGCCGACAGGGAGCGGGAGGAAGTGGGCAGTACTTC.

Written as DNA, the CDR3 is TGCGCCAGCAGCTTGGCAGGCAGGGCGGAATATTACAATGAGCAGTTCTTC. It yields the protein CASSLAGRAEYYNEQFF. The chain joins TRBV5-1 to TRBJ2-1; D may be TRBD1 (5 bases). V was trimmed by 0 bases and J by 4 bases, leaving 17 bases between them. The CDR3 is 17 amino acids. Germline V gene data show CDR1 as SGHRS and CDR2 as YFSETQ.

The genes are TRBV9 and TRBJ2-1; TRBD2 aligns across 9 bases. The ends lost 0 bases at V and 1 base at J; junction bases unmatched: 8. The V gene's germline CDR1 is SGDLS and CDR2 YYNGEE. CDR3 length: 18 residues. The DNA of the CDR3 is TGTGCCAGCAGCGTAGAATCTAGCGGGATAGAATCCTACAATGAGCAGTTCTTC. Translating it yields CASSVESSGIESYNEQFF.

The sample holds one count of this clone. This chain uses TRBV19 with TRBJ1-5; possible D gene TRBD1, 6 bases. Germline V lookup: CDR1 LNHDA, CDR2 SQIVND (reference sequence). CDR3 length: 18 amino acids. V lost 0 bases to trimming and J lost 7 bases, with 22 bases between them. CDR3 sequence (DNA): TGTGCCAGTAGTATAGATCGAGGAGGGGGGGCGTTAAGGCAGCCCCAGCATTTT. Amino acids: CASSIDRGGGALRQPQHF.

The chain uses TRBV14 and TRBJ2-4, with 8 bases fitting TRBD2. The CDR3 has 16 amino acids. V gave up 5 bases and J gave up 3 bases; unmatched junction bases: 9. The V gene's germline CDR1 is SGHDN and CDR2 FVKESK. CDR3: CASSVRAGVGKNIQYF. The CDR3 bases are TGTGCCAGCAGCGTGCGAGCGGGAGTAGGCAAAAACATTCAGTACTTC.

V is TRBV18 and J is TRBJ1-1, with 9 positions matching TRBD1. Germline loops: CDR1 KGHSH, CDR2 LQKENI. The ends lost 1 base at V and 7 bases at J; junction bases unmatched: 13. The CDR3 runs 17 residues. Written as DNA, the CDR3 is TGTGCCAGCTCACCACTACCGGGACAGGGTCGTACTCTTGAAGCTTTCTTT. Its protein product is CASSPLPGQGRTLEAFF.

V is TRBV2 and J is TRBJ2-1, with D unresolved. From germline, CDR1 is SNHLY and CDR2 FYNNEI. With 7 bases removed from V and 0 bases from J, the gap between germline ends came to 4 bases. The CDR3 covers 12 residues. DNA for the CDR3: TGTGCCAGCACCAGCTCCTACAATGAGCAGTTCTTC. It encodes CASTSSYNEQFF.

The chain has TRBV28 and TRBJ2-1, with D maybe TRBD2 (6 bases). The CDR3 totals 13 residues. Germline loops: CDR1 MDHEN, CDR2 SYDVKM. V was cut by 3 bases and J by 6 bases, with 9 bases left in between. CDR3 nucleotide sequence: TGTGCCAGCAGTTTTGGCGGGATCAATGAGCAGTTCTTC. Protein sequence: CASSFGGINEQFF.

The chain combines TRBV7-8 with TRBJ2-1; D is possibly TRBD2 (5 bases). This CDR3 has 14 amino acids. The V and J ends lost 5 bases and 7 bases respectively, with 15 bases between them. CDR1 is SGHVS, CDR2 FQNEAQ, per germline. CDR3 residues: CASSEGGRSNEQFF. The CDR3, as DNA: TGTGCCAGCAGCGAGGGCGGACGGTCTAATGAGCAGTTCTTC. The full variable domain, rest sourced from reference TRBV7-8 and TRBJ2-1, is GAGVSQSPRYKVAKRGQDVALRCDPISGHVSLFWYQQALGQGPEFLTYFQNEAQLDKSGLPSDRFFAERPEGSVSTLKIQRTQQEDSAVYLCASSEGGRSNEQFFGPGTRLTVL.

J is TRBJ1-1 and V is TRBV4-1; D not certain. Looked up from germline, CDR1 is MGHRA and CDR2 is YSYEKL. V gave up 0 bases and J gave up 2 bases, with 10 bases separating them. The CDR3 is made up of 15 amino acids. The CDR3 DNA reads TGCGCCAGCAGCCAAGAAGAACTGCTAAACACTGAAGCTTTCTTT. As protein: CASSQEELLNTEAFF.

As DNA, the CDR3 is TGCAGTGCTAGTATCGGGGACAGGGACAATCAGCCCCAGCATTTT. This translates into CSASIGDRDNQPQHF. V gene TRBV20-1 combines with J gene TRBJ1-5, with 9 bases identical to TRBD1. Germline values: CDR1 DFQATT, CDR2 SNEGSKA (reference sequence). Unmatched junction bases numbered 6, after V lost 3 bases and J lost 3 bases. The CDR3 spans 15 residues.